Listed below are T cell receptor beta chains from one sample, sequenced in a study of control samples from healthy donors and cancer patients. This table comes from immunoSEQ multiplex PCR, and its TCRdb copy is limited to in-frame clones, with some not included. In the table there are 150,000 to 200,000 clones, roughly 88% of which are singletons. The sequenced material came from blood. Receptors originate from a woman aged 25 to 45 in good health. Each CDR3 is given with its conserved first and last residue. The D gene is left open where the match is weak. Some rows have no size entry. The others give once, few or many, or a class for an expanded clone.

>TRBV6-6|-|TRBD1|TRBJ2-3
CASSYSTGRRDTQYF
TGTGCCAGCAGTTACTCGACAGGGCGGAGAGATACGCAGTATTTT
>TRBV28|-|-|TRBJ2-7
CASSWTDYEQYF
TGTGCCAGCAGTTGGACGGACTACGAGCAGTACTTC
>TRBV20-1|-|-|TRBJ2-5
CSATPKETQYF
TGCAGTGCTACCCCCAAGGAGACCCAGTACTTC
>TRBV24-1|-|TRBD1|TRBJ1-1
CATSEGQLMNTEAFF
TGTGCCACCAGTGAGGGACAGCTTATGAACACTGAAGCTTTCTTT
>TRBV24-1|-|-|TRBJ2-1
CATSDLSVSGMNEQFF
TGTGCCACCAGTGATCTCAGCGTCAGTGGGATGAATGAGCAGTTCTTC
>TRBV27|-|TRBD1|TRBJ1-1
CASSYRDRGTEAFF
TGTGCCAGCAGTTACCGGGACAGAGGGACTGAAGCTTTCTTT
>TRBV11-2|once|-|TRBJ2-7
CASSLDYYGGFPYEQYF
TGTGCCAGCAGCTTAGACTACTATGGGGGATTTCCCTACGAGCAGTACTTC
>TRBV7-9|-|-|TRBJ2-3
CASSLLGPYTDTQYF
TGTGCCAGCAGCCTGCTGGGGCCTTACACAGATACGCAGTATTTT
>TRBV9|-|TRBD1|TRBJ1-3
CASSVEGQGSGNTIYF
TGTGCCAGCAGCGTAGAGGGACAGGGATCTGGAAACACCATATATTTT
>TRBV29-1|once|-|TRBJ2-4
CSVREAKNIQYF
TGCAGCGTGAGGGAGGCCAAAAACATTCAGTACTTC
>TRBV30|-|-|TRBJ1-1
CAWGGGGMNTEAFF
TGTGCCTGGGGGGGAGGGGGGATGAACACTGAAGCTTTCTTT
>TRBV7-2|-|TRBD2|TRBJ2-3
CASSLGWREGSTDTQYF
TGTGCCAGCAGCTTAGGGTGGCGGGAGGGGAGCACAGATACGCAGTATTTT
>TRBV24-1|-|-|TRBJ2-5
CATSDLLETQYF
TGTGCCACCAGTGATTTGTTAGAGACCCAGTACTTC
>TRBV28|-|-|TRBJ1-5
CASLGEYLNQPQHF
TGTGCCAGCCTGGGGGAATACCTCAATCAGCCCCAGCATTTT
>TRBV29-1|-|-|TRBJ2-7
CSVSGAELAYEQYF
TGCAGCGTCTCCGGGGCCGAGCTCGCGTACGAGCAGTACTTC
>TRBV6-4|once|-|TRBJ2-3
CASSGGSSTDTQYF
TGTGCCAGCAGTGGCGGCTCGAGCACAGATACGCAGTATTTT
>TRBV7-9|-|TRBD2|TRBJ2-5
CASSLTSGSEETQYF
TGTGCCAGCAGCTTGACTAGCGGGAGTGAAGAGACCCAGTACTTC
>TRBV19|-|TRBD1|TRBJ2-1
CASSPAKWTGGDEQFF
TGTGCCAGTAGCCCGGCTAAATGGACAGGGGGCGATGAGCAGTTCTTC
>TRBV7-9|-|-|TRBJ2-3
CASSKPSTDTQYF
TGTGCCAGCAGCAAGCCTAGCACAGATACGCAGTATTTT
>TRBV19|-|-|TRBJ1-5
CASQALLSNQPQHF
TGTGCCAGCCAGGCTCTTCTTAGCAATCAGCCCCAGCATTTT
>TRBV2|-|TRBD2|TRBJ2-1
CASSRRLATTSYNEQFF
TGTGCCAGCAGCCGCCGACTAGCCACTACAAGTTACAATGAGCAGTTCTTC
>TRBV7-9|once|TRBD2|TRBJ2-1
CAEGGSAGHEQFF
TGTGCCGAAGGCGGGAGTGCGGGCCATGAGCAGTTCTTC
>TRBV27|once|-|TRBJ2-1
CASTPRGYNEQFF
TGTGCCAGCACCCCCCGGGGGTACAATGAGCAGTTCTTC
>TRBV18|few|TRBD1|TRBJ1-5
CASSQDRGKGFQPQHF
TGTGCCAGCTCACAAGACAGGGGAAAGGGGTTTCAGCCCCAGCATTTT
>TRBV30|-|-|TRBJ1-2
CAWSVLGRPNYGYTF
TGTGCCTGGAGTGTATTAGGACGCCCTAACTATGGCTACACCTTC
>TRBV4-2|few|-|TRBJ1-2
CASSQVTLGTLSGYTF
TGTGCCAGCAGCCAAGTAACCCTTGGGACATTGAGTGGCTACACCTTC
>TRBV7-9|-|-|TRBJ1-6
CASSMLQGSSYNSPLHF
TGTGCCAGCAGCATGCTCCAGGGGAGCTCCTATAATTCACCCCTCCACTTT
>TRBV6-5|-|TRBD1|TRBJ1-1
CASSYSRTGSTEAFF
TGTGCCAGCAGTTACTCCAGGACAGGGAGCACTGAAGCTTTCTTT
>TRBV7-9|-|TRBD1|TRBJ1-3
CASSSGITGQPLEGNTIYF
TGTGCCAGCAGCTCCGGGATCACGGGACAGCCTCTTGAAGGAAACACCATATATTTT
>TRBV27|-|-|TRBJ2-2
CASSLSWGNTGELFF
TGTGCCAGCAGTTTAAGCTGGGGAAACACCGGGGAGCTGTTTTTT
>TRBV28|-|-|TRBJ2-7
CASSSVSSSTHAGYEQYF
TGTGCCAGCAGTTCGGTTAGCTCATCGACCCACGCAGGGTACGAGCAGTACTTC